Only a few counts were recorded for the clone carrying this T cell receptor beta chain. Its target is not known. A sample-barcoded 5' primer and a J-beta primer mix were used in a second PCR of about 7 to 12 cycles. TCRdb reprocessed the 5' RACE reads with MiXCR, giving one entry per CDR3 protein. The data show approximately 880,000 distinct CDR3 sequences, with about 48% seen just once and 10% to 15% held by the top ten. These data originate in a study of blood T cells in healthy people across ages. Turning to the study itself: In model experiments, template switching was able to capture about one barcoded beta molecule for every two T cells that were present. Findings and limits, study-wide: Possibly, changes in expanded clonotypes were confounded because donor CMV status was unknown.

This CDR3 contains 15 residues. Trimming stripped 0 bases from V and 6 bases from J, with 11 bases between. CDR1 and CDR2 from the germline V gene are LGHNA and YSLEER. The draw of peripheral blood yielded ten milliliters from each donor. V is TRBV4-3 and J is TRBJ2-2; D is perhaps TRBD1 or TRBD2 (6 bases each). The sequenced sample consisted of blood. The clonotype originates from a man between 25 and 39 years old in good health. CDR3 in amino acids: CASSQEEGGAGELFF. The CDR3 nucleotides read TGCGCCAGCAGCCAAGAGGAGGGGGGCGCCGGGGAGCTGTTTTTT.